A single sample gave rise to the 20 T cell receptor beta chains below, sequenced in a study of glioma-infiltrating T cells. TCR alpha and beta CDR3 regions were amplified from RNA using iRepertoire nested multiplex PCR. TCRdb recomputed calls from the multiplex PCR reads with MiXCR, one row per CDR3 protein. The sample yields under 150,000 distinct CDR3 sequences, around a quarter seen once. Specimen: glioma tissue, nonneoplastic brain tissue, or PBMCs (not recorded which). The source of these receptors is a human donor with low-grade glioma or glioblastoma, undergoing nonglioma brain surgery, or in good health (not recorded which).

This clonotype was detected many times. The V call is TRBV6-1, the J call TRBJ2-7; the D is unclear. The CDR3 sequence is 12 residues long. V gave up 5 bases and J gave up 2 bases, with 7 bases separating them. CDR1 MNHNS and CDR2 SASEGT come from the germline V gene. CDR3 coding DNA: TGTGCCAGCAGTCCTGCAGCCTACGAGCAGTACGTC. Amino acid sequence: CASSPAAYEQYV.

This clonotype came up many times. The genes are TRBV11-3 and TRBJ2-2, with D possibly being TRBD2 (6 bases). The CDR3 contains 14 residues. Trimming stripped 5 bases from V and 7 bases from J, with 14 bases between. Germline V lookup: CDR1 SGHNT, CDR2 YENEEA. CDR3 region: CASSPGTGDGELFF. In DNA, the CDR3 is TGTGCCAGCAGCCCCGGGACTGGCGACGGGGAGCTGTTTTTT.

The V and J genes are TRBV10-2 and TRBJ2-7, with unresolved D. V shed 1 base and J shed 1 base, with 8 bases lying between them. The CDR3 consists of 14 residues. Germline CDR1 is WSHSY and CDR2 is SAAADI. DNA for the CDR3: TGCGCCAGCAGTGAGTTTGGAACATCCTACGAGCAGTACGTC. Protein sequence: CASSEFGTSYEQYV.

J is TRBJ2-3 and V is TRBV27, with D possibly matching TRBD2 (7 bases). Germline assignment: CDR1 MNHEY and CDR2 SMNVEV (reference sequence). Trimming took 3 bases from V and 0 from J, leaving 13 bases between them. The CDR3 has 16 amino acids. The DNA of the CDR3 is TGTGCCAGCAGTTTGATGGGGGGGCTTAGCACAGATACGCAGTATTTT. Translating gives CASSLMGGLSTDTQYF.

This chain uses TRBV12-3 or TRBV12-4 with TRBJ1-2; a possible D gene is TRBD1 (5 bases). The CDR3 covers 14 residues. Between the trimmed V and J ends, which lost 2 bases and 6 bases, there was a span of 13 bases. CDR3 nucleotide sequence: TGTGCCAGCAGTTTACGAAGCAGGGTGGATGGCTACACCTTC. Protein product: CASSLRSRVDGYTF.

This clonotype was observed many times. The V gene is TRBV18, the J gene TRBJ2-2, with TRBD2 as a possible D gene (5 bases). This CDR3 is built from 15 residues. V was clipped by 2 bases and J by 3 bases, with 10 bases between them. Germline V gene lookup returns CDR1 KGHSH and CDR2 LQKENI. The CDR3, as DNA: TGTGCCAGCTCACCAACTAGTTCCCACACCGGGGAGCTGTTTTTT. Amino acids: CASSPTSSHTGELFF.

This clonotype was recorded a few times. The J gene is TRBJ2-5, the V gene TRBV6-1; TRBD2 matches at 10 bases. CDR3 length: 13 amino acids. V lost 5 bases to trimming and J lost 5 bases; unmatched junction nucleotides: 2. CDR1 is MNHNS and CDR2 is SASEGT in the germline V gene. The CDR3 is CASSQRGGETQYF. CDR3 coding DNA: TGTGCCAGCAGTCAGCGGGGGGGTGAGACCCAGTACTTC.

This clonotype was recorded many times. The chain employs TRBV20-1 and TRBJ1-5; D not resolved. Germline-derived CDR1 and CDR2 are DFQATT and SNEGSKA (reference sequence). Trimming left V 6 bases short and J 2 bases short, with 17 bases between. The CDR3 consists of 15 residues. CDR3 region: CSADPGSEGNQPQHF. In DNA form, the CDR3 reads TGCAGTGCAGACCCGGGATCTGAGGGCAATCAGCCCCAGCATTTT.

This clonotype was seen more than once but under ten times. The rearrangement joins TRBV20-1 to TRBJ2-2, with 14 bases lining up with TRBD2. V shed 6 bases and J 4 bases; nucleotides not matched to a gene: 7. The CDR3 has 16 amino acids. Germline V gene lookup returns CDR1 DFQATT and CDR2 SNEGSKA (reference sequence). The CDR3 protein is CSAQGLAGARTGELFF. DNA of the CDR3: TGCAGTGCCCAGGGACTAGCGGGGGCCCGCACCGGGGAGCTGTTTTTT.

The sample holds a few counts of this clonotype. V and J are TRBV25-1 and TRBJ2-3, with D perhaps TRBD1 (6 bases). V lost 4 bases, J lost 6 bases, and 11 bases lay in between. This CDR3 spans 13 amino acids. Looked up from germline, CDR1 is MGHDK and CDR2 is SYGVNS. As DNA, the CDR3 is TGTGCCAGCAGTGGATATGGGGGCGATACGCAGTATTTT. Amino acid sequence: CASSGYGGDTQYF.

The chain combines TRBV7-2 with TRBJ1-2; D possibly corresponds to TRBD1 (6 bases). The CDR3 is 15 amino acids. The germline V gene encodes CDR1 SGHTA and CDR2 FQGNSA. V shed 5 bases and J shed 3 bases, with 16 bases lying between them. As DNA, the CDR3 is TGTGCCAGCAGCCAAGCAGGGGACATCCACTATGGCTACACCTTC. It encodes CASSQAGDIHYGYTF.

As concerns this clonotype: A much larger clone is a single base away; this may be a read error. This chain connects TRBV15 to TRBJ2-5; D gene ambiguous. The CDR3 is 14 amino acids. Germline loops: CDR1 LNHNV, CDR2 YYDKDF (reference sequence). In DNA, the CDR3 is TGTGCCACCAGCAGAGTTCCGTTCCAAGAGACCCAGTGCTTC. It yields the protein CATSRVPFQETQCF.

Points on this clonotype: This may be a read error, as it is one base from a much larger clone. The V call is TRBV6-6, the J call TRBJ2-7; 9 nucleotides match TRBD2. The J segment lost 1 base and the V segment lost 6 bases, leaving 4 bases of the junction unmatched. CDR1 MNHNY and CDR2 SVGAGI come from the germline V gene (reference sequence). This CDR3 has 14 amino acids. The CDR3 region is CASRALAGSYEQYV. DNA for the CDR3: TGTGCCAGCAGGGCCCTAGCGGGGTCCTACGAGCAGTACGTC.

At least ten counts were recorded for this clonotype. The rearrangement links TRBV7-3 to TRBJ2-1; D may be TRBD1 (6 bases). V lost 0 bases and J 6 bases, leaving 12 bases between the germline ends. The germline CDR1 and CDR2 sequences are SGHTA and FQGTGA. This CDR3 is built from 15 residues. The CDR3 coding sequence is TGTGCCAGCAGCTTAACAGGGGGTTCAATCAATGAGCAGTTCTTC. Its translation is CASSLTGGSINEQFF. Full variable domain (outside the CDR3, taken from reference TRBV7-3 and TRBJ2-1): GAGVSQTPSNKVTEKGKYVELRCDPISGHTALYWYRQSLGQGPEFLIYFQGTGAADDSGLPNDRFFAVRPEGSVSTLKIQRTERGDSAVYLCASSLTGGSINEQFFGPGTRLTVL.

This rearrangement joins TRBV25-1 to TRBJ1-3, with D possibly matching TRBD1 (5 bases). V was clipped by 2 bases and J by 0 bases, with 14 bases between them. Germline V lookup: CDR1 MGHDK, CDR2 SYGVNS. The CDR3 is 17 amino acids. Written as DNA, the CDR3 is TGTGCCAGCAGTGAACCGCCGGGGGGATACTCTGGAAACACCATATATTTT. It translates to CASSEPPGGYSGNTIYF.

This clonotype has just a few counts. V and J are TRBV24-1 and TRBJ2-5, with D possibly matching TRBD2 (7 bases). The germline gives CDR1 KGHDR, CDR2 SFDVKD. V lost 0 bases and J lost 5, with 12 bases in between. The CDR3 length is 15 residues. The CDR3 bases are TGTGCCACCAGTGATTTGGGGGGGGCCGGTGAGACCCAGTACTTC. Translation: CATSDLGGAGETQYF.

This clonotype was counted many times. The chain couples TRBV20-1 to TRBJ2-3; D is perhaps TRBD2 (5 bases). From germline, CDR1 is DFQATT and CDR2 SNEGSKA (reference sequence). V was pared by 4 bases and J by 6 bases, with 11 bases between. The CDR3 runs 12 residues. This CDR3 reads CSATLGPDTQYF. The CDR3 DNA follows: TGCAGTGCTACACTAGGCCCGGATACGCAGTATTTT.

This clonotype was observed a handful of times. The chain couples TRBV3-1 to TRBJ2-5, with D possibly being TRBD1 (6 bases). V lost 2 bases, J lost 5 bases, and 15 bases lay in between. Germline lookup yields CDR1 LGHDT and CDR2 YNNKEL (reference sequence). This CDR3 contains 15 residues. The CDR3 DNA sequence: TGTGCCAGCAGCCAACAGGGGCCCTTTTTGGAGACCCAGTACTTC. Its protein is CASSQQGPFLETQYF.

The chain carries TRBV12-3 or TRBV12-4 and TRBJ2-3, with D unresolved. The ends were cut back, 3 bases at V and 4 bases at J, with 8 bases in the middle. The CDR3 has 13 amino acids. CDR3 coding DNA: TGTGCCAGCAGTTTGCTCAGCGCAGATACGCAGTATTTT. Translated: CASSLLSADTQYF.

This clonotype showed up just a few times. The genes are TRBV3-1 and TRBJ1-6; D uncertain. CDR3 size: 16 residues. Trimming shortened V by 1 base and J by 6 bases, and 13 bases separated the two germline ends. Germline CDR1 and CDR2: LGHDT and YNNKEL (reference sequence). CDR3: CASSQGAVPLNSPLHF. In nucleotides, the CDR3 is TGTGCCAGCAGCCAAGGGGCCGTTCCCCTTAATTCACCCCTCCACTTT. The full variable domain, with the rest looked up from reference TRBV3-1 and TRBJ1-6, is DTAVSQTPKYLVTQMGNDKSIKCEQNLGHDTMYWYKQDSKKFLKIMFSYNNKELIINETVPNRFSPKSPDKAHLNLHINSLELGDSAVYFCASSQGAVPLNSPLHFGNGTRLTVT.